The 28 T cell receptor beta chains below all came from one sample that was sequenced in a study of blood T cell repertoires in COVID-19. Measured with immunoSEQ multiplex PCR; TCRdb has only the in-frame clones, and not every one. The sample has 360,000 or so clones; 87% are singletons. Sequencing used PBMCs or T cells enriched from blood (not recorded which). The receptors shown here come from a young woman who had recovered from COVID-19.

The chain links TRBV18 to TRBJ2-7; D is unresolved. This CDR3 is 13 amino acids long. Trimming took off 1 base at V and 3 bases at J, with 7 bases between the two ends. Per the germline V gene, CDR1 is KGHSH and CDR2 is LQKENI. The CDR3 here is CASSPLSLYEQYF. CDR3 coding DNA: TGTGCCAGCTCACCACTGAGCCTCTACGAGCAGTACTTC.

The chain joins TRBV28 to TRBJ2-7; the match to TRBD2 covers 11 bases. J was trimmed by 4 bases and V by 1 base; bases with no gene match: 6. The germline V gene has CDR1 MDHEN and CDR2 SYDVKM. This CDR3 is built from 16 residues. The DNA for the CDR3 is TGTGCCAGCAGTTTATCCGGGACTAGCGGACATTACGAGCAGTACTTC. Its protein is CASSLSGTSGHYEQYF.

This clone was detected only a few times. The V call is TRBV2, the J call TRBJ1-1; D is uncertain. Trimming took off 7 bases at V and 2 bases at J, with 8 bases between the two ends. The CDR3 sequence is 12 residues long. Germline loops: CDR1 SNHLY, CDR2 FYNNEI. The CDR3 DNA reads TGTGCCAGCAAAGATACTAACACTGAAGCTTTCTTT. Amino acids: CASKDTNTEAFF.

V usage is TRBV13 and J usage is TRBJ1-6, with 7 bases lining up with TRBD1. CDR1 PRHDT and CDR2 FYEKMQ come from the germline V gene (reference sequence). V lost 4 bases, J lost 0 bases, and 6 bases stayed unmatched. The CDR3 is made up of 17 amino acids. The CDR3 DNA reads TGTGCCAGCAGCTCGGGACAGCCTAGCTCCTATAATTCACCCCTCCACTTT. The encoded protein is CASSSGQPSSYNSPLHF.

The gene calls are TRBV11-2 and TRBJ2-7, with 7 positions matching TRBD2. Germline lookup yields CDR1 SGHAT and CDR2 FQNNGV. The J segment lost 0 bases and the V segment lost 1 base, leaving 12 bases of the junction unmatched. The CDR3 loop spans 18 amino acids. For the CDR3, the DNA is TGTGCCAGCAGCTTAGGGACCCTTCTAGCGGCGAACTCCTACGAGCAGTACTTC. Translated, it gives CASSLGTLLAANSYEQYF.

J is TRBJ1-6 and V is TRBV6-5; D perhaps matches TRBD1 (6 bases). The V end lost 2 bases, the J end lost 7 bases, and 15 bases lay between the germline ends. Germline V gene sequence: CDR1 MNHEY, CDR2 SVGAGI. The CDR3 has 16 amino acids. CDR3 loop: CASSYRKDSKNSPLHF. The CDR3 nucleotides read TGTGCCAGCAGTTACAGGAAGGACAGTAAAAATTCACCCCTCCACTTT.

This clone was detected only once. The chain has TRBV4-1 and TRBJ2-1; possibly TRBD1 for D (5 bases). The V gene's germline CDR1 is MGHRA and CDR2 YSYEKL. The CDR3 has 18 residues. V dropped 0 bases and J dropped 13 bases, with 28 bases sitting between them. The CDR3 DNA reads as TGCGCCAGCAGCCAAGATGCCCGTGCCGGCGGCAGGGTTTCTTATCAGTTCTTC. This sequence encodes CASSQDARAGGRVSYQFF.

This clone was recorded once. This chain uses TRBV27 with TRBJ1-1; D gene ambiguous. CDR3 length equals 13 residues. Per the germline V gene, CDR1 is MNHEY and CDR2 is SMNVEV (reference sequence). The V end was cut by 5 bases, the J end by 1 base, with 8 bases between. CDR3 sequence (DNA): TGTGCCAGCAGTATATACAAGAACACTGAAGCTTTCTTT. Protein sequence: CASSIYKNTEAFF.

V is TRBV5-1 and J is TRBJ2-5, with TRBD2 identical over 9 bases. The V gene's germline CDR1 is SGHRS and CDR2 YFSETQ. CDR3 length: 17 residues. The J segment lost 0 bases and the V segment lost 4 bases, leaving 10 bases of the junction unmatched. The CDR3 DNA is TGCGCCAGCAGCCCGGGAGCGGGGGGCCATTACCAAGAGACCCAGTACTTC. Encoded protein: CASSPGAGGHYQETQYF.

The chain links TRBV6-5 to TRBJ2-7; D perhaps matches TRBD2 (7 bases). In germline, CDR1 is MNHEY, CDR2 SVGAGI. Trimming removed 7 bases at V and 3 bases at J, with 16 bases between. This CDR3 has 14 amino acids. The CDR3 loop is CASTPGGLLYEQYF. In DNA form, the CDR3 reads TGTGCCAGCACCCCGGGGGGCCTCCTCTACGAGCAGTACTTC.

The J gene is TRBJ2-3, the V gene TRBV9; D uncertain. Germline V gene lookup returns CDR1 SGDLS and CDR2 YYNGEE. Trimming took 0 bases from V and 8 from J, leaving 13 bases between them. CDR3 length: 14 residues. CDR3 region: CASSVARSSGTQYF. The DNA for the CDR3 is TGTGCCAGCAGCGTAGCTAGGAGTTCGGGTACGCAGTATTTT.

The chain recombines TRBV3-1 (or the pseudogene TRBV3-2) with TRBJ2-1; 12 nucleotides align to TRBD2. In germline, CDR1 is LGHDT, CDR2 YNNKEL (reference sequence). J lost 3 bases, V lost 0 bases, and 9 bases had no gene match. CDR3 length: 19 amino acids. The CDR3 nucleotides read TGTGCCAGCAGCCAAGACCCATTACTAGCGGGAGGCTTCTACAATGAGCAGTTCTTC. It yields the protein CASSQDPLLAGGFYNEQFF.

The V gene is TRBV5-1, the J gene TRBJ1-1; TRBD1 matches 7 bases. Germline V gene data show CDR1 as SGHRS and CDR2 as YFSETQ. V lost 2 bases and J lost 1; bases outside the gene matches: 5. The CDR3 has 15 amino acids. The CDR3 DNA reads TGCGCCAGCAGCTTACAGACAGGGACGAACACTGAAGCTTTCTTT. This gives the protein CASSLQTGTNTEAFF.

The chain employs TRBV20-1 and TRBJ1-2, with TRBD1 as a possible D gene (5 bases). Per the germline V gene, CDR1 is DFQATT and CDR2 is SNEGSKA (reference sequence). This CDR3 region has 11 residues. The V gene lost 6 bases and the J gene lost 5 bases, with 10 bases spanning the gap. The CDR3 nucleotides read TGCAGTGCAGGCCGGACATATGGCTACACCTTC. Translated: CSAGRTYGYTF.

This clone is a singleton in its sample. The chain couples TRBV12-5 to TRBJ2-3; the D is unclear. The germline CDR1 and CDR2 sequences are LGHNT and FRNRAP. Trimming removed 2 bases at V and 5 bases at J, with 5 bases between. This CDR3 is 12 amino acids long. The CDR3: CASGLSLDTQYF. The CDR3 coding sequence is TGTGCTAGTGGTTTGAGCCTAGATACGCAGTATTTT. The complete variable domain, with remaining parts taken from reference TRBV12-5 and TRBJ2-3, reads DARVTQTPRHKVTEMGQEVTMRCQPILGHNTVFWYRQTMMQGLELLAYFRNRAPLDDSGMPKDRFSAEMPDATLATLKIQPSEPRDSAVYFCASGLSLDTQYFGPGTRLTVL.

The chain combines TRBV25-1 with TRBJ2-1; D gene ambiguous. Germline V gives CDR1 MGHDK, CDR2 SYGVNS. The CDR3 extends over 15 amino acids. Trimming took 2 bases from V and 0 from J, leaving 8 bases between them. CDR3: CASSEIPSSYNEQFF. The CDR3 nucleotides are TGTGCCAGCAGTGAAATCCCGAGCTCCTACAATGAGCAGTTCTTC.

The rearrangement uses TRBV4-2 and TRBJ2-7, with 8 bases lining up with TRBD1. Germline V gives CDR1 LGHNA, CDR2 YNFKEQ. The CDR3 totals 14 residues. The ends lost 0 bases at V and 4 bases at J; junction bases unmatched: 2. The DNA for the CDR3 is TGTGCCAGCAGCCAAGATGACAGGGGTTACGAGCAGTACTTC. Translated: CASSQDDRGYEQYF.

CDR3 sequence (DNA): TGTGCCAGCAGTTCCGAGCTGCCGGATGGCTACACCTTC. Translated, it gives CASSSELPDGYTF. This chain connects TRBV28 to TRBJ1-2; the D is unclear. CDR1 and CDR2 (germline): MDHEN, SYDVKM. The CDR3 runs 13 residues. The ends were cut back, 4 bases at V and 6 bases at J, with 12 bases in the middle.

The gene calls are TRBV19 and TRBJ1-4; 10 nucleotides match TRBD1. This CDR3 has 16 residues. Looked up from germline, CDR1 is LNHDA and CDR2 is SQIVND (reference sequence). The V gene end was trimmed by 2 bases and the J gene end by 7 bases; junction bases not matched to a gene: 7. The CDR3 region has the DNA TGTGCCAGTAGTATATTGCCGGGACAGGGGTTTGAAAAACTGTTTTTT. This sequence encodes CASSILPGQGFEKLFF.

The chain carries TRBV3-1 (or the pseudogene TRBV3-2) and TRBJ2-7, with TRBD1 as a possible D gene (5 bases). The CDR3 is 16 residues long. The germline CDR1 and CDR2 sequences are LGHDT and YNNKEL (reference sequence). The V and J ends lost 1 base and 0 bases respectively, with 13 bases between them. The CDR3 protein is CASSQVLGQGSYEQYF. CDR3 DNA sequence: TGTGCCAGCAGCCAAGTCTTGGGTCAGGGCTCCTACGAGCAGTACTTC.

As DNA, the CDR3 is TGTGCCAGCAGCTCTCAGCGGGAGCCATACGAGCAGTACTTC. Protein product: CASSSQREPYEQYF. V and J are TRBV5-4 and TRBJ2-7, with 8 bases lining up with TRBD2. The CDR3 loop spans 14 amino acids. Losses at the gene ends were 3 bases for V and 4 bases for J; bases not matched to a gene: 6. Per the germline V gene, CDR1 is SGHNT and CDR2 is YYREEE (reference sequence).

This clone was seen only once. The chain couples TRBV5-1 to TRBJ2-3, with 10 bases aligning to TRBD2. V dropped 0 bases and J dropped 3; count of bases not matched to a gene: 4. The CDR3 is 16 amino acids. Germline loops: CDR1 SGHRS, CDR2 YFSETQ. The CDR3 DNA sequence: TGCGCCAGCAGCTTGGCTGTTAGCGGGAGGACAGATACGCAGTATTTT. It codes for CASSLAVSGRTDTQYF.

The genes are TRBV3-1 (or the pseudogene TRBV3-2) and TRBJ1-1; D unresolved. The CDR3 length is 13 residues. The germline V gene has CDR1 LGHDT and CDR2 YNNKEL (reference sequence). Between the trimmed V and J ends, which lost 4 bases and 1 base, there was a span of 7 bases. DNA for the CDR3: TGTGCCAGCAGCCCAGACGGGAACACTGAAGCTTTCTTT. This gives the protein CASSPDGNTEAFF.

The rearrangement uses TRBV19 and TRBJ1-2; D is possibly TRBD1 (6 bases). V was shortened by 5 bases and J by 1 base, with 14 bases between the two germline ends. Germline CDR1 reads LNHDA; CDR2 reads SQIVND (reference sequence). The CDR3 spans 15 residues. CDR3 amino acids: CASSARAGVNYGYTF. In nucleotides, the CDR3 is TGTGCCAGTAGTGCCCGGGCAGGGGTTAACTATGGCTACACCTTC.

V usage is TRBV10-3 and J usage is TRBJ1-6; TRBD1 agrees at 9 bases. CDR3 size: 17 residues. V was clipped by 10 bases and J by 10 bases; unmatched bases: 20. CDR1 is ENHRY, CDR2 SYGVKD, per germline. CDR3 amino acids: CATMASLGQGKGSPLHF. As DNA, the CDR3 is TGTGCCACCATGGCCTCCCTGGGACAGGGAAAAGGGTCACCCCTCCACTTT.

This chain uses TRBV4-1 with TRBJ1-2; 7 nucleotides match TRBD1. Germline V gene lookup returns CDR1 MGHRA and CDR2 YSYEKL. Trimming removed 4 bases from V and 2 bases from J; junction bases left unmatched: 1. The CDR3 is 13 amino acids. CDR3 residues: CASSLGQNYGYTF. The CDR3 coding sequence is TGCGCCAGCAGCCTGGGACAGAACTATGGCTACACCTTC.

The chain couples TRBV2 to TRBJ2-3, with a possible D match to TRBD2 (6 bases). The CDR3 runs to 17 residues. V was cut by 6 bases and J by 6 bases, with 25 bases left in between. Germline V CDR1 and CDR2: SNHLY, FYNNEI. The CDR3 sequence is CASSAREPGLLSDTQYF. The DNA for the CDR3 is TGTGCCAGCAGCGCCCGGGAGCCGGGACTCCTAAGCGATACGCAGTATTTT.

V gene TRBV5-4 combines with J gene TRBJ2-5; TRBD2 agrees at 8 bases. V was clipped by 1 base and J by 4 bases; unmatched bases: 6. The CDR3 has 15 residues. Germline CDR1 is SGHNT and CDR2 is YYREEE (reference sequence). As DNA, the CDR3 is TGTGCCAGCAGCTTGTCCGGGGGGGTGGGAGAGACCCAGTACTTC. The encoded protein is CASSLSGGVGETQYF. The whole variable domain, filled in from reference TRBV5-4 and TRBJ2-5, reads ETGVTQSPTHLIKTRGQQVTLRCSSQSGHNTVSWYQQALGQGPQFIFQYYREEENGRGNFPPRFSGLQFPNYSSELNVNALELDDSALYLCASSLSGGVGETQYFGPGTRLLVL.